This T cell receptor (beta chain) originates from a study of T cells in Graves' hyperthyroidism and ophthalmopathy. The TCR beta CDR3 regions underwent amplification using RNA transcripts as the source. The HTBI set primed first-round TCR CDR3 RT-PCR. Each CDR3 protein gets one entry after TCRdb re-called the multiplex PCR reads with MiXCR. The table lists a few hundred thousand distinct CDR3 sequences, 14% to 15% of them singletons, with roughly 13% in the top ten. This clonotype was counted a few times. This could be a read error, since a much larger clone is one nucleotide away. This CDR3 fails to terminate in the conserved phenylalanine or tryptophan, so it likely reflects a read error. From germline, CDR1 is LGHDT and CDR2 YNNKEL (reference sequence). With 1 base removed from V and 6 bases from J, the gap between germline ends came to 13 bases. There are 16 residues in the CDR3.

Sequenced material: blood. This TCR was recovered from a woman in her 40s with Graves' hyperthyroidism that later progressed to Graves' ophthalmopathy. The chain combines TRBV3-1 with TRBJ1-6; D possibly corresponds to TRBD1 (6 bases). The CDR3 coding sequence is TGTGCCAGCAGCCAAGGGGGCAGGGGTTCTAATTCACCCCTCCACTCT. It is translated as CASSQGGRGSNSPLHS.